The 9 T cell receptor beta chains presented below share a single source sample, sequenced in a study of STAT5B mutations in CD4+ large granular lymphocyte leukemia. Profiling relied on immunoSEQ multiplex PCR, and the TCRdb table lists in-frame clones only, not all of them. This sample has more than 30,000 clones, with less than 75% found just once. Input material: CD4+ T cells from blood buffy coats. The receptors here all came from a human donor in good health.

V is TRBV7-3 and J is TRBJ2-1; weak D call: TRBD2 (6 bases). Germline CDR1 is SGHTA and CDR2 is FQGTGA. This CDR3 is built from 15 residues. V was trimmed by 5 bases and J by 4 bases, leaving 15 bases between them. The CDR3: CASSPGTGGYNEQFF. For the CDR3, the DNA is TGTGCCAGCAGCCCCGGGACTGGAGGGTACAATGAGCAGTTCTTC.

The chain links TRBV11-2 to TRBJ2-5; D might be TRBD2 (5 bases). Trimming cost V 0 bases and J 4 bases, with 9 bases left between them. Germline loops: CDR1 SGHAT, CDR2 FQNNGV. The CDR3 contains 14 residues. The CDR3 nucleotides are TGTGCCAGCAGCTTAGATTCGGGGAGAGAGACCCAGTACTTC. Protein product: CASSLDSGRETQYF.

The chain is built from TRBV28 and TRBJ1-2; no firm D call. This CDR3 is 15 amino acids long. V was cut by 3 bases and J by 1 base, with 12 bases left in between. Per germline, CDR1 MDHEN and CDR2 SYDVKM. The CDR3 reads CASSFAGDFNYGYTF. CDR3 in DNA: TGTGCCAGCAGTTTTGCGGGAGATTTTAACTATGGCTACACCTTC.

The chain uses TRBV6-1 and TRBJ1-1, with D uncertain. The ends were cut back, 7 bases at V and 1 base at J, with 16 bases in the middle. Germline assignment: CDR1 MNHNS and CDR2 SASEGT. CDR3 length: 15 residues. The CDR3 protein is CASNERERTNTEAFF. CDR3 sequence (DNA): TGTGCCAGCAACGAGAGGGAACGAACGAACACTGAAGCTTTCTTT.

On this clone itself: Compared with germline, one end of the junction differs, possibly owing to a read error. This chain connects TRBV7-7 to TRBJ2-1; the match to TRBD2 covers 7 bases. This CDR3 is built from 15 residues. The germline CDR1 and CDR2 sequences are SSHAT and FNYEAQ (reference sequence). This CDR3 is CASSSQRGRVNEQFF. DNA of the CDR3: TGTGCTAGCAGCTCCCAGCGGGGCCGAGTGAATGAGCAGTTCTTC.

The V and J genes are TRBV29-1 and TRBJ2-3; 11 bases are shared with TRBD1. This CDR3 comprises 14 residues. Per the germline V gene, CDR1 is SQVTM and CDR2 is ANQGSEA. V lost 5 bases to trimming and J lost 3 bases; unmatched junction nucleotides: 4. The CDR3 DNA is TGCAGCGTTACCGGGACAGGGGGGACAGATACGCAGTATTTT. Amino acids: CSVTGTGGTDTQYF.

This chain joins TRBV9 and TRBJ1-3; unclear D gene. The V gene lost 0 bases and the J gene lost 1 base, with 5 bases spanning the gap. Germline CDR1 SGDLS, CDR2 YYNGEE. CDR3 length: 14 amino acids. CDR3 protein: CASSVATSGNTIYF. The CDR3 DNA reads TGTGCCAGCAGCGTAGCTACGTCTGGAAACACCATATATTTT.

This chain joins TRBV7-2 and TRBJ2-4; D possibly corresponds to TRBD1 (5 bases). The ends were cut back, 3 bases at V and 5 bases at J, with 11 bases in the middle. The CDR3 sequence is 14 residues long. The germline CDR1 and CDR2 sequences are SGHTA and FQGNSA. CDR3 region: CASSFRQRENIQYF. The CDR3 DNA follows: TGTGCCAGCAGCTTCCGACAGCGCGAAAACATTCAGTACTTC.

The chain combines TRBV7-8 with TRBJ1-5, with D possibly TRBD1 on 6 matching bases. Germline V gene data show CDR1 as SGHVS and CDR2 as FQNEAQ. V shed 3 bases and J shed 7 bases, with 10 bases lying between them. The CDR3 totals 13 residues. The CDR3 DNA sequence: TGTGCCAGCAGCTTGGGGGCCGGCCAGCCCCAGCATTTT. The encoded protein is CASSLGAGQPQHF.